These T cell receptor beta chains were read from a single sample in a study of beta chain features in type 1 diabetes. Using immunoSEQ multiplex PCR, the repertoire was profiled, and TCRdb retains in-frame clones only, with some absent. The sample records approximately 250,000 clones, roughly a tenth being singletons. Sequenced input: naive CD4+ T cells from blood. These receptors all stem from a man aged 25 to 40 with type 1 diabetes. CDR3s include the opening cysteine and the closing phenylalanine or tryptophan. The D gene is left open where the match is weak. The size of a clone is reported for some rows only, either as once, few or many, or as a class for expanded clones.

>TRBJ2-2|TRBV27|TRBD1|-
CASSPSGTARTGELFF
TGTGCCAGCAGTCCCTCCGGGACAGCTCGGACCGGGGAGCTGTTTTTT
>TRBJ2-3|TRBV6-5|-|-
CASRSTGEADTQYF
TGTGCCAGCAGATCTACAGGGGAGGCAGATACGCAGTATTTT
>TRBJ1-2|TRBV5-1|-|few
CASSLDFTGASYYGYTF
TGCGCCAGCAGCTTGGACTTCACGGGAGCCTCCTACTATGGCTACACCTTC
>TRBJ2-5|TRBV4-1|-|-
CASSQDGLGLRQETQYF
TGCGCCAGCAGCCAAGATGGCTTGGGACTCCGACAAGAGACCCAGTACTTC
>TRBJ2-1|TRBV28|-|-
CASRVRSNEQFF
TGTGCCAGCAGAGTAAGGAGCAATGAGCAGTTCTTC
>TRBJ2-5|TRBV7-2|TRBD2|-
CASRSGGAGGRETQYF
TGTGCCAGCAGGAGCGGGGGGGCCGGAGGGAGAGAGACCCAGTACTTC
>TRBJ1-2|TRBV28|-|-
CASSLTGFGYTF
TGTGCCAGCAGTTTAACAGGGTTTGGCTACACCTTC
>TRBJ2-7|TRBV28|-|few
CASRSTGYEQYF
TGTGCCAGCAGGAGTACAGGGTACGAGCAGTACTTC
>TRBJ1-5|TRBV2|-|-
CASSADTSNQPQHF
TGTGCCAGCAGTGCGGACACTAGCAATCAGCCCCAGCATTTT
>TRBJ2-7|TRBV10-3|-|-
CASSRATLSYEQYF
TGTGCCAGCTCCAGGGCAACGTTGTCCTACGAGCAGTACTTC
>TRBJ2-3|TRBV19|-|-
CASSTEKEDTQYF
TGTGCCAGTAGTACGGAGAAGGAGGATACGCAGTATTTT
>TRBJ2-3|TRBV7-6|TRBD2|-
CASSLTSGGADTQYF
TGTGCCAGCAGCTTAACTAGCGGGGGGGCAGATACGCAGTATTTT
>TRBJ2-2|TRBV7-3|TRBD2|-
CASSLGLGNGELFF
TGTGCCAGCAGCCTGGGACTAGGGAACGGGGAGCTGTTTTTT
>TRBJ1-1|TRBV5-1|-|few
CASSLGGPEAFF
TGCGCCAGCAGCTTGGGGGGGCCTGAAGCTTTCTTT
>TRBJ2-7|TRBV7-9|TRBD2|few
CASSLGAGGPRQYF
TGTGCCAGCAGCTTAGGAGCGGGGGGGCCGCGACAGTACTTC
>TRBJ1-1|TRBV18|TRBD1|few
CASSNQGGTEAFF
TGTGCCAGCTCCAACCAGGGGGGCACTGAAGCTTTCTTT
>TRBJ2-7|TRBV18|-|few
CASSLDQGREQYF
TGTGCCAGCTCACTTGACCAGGGGCGCGAGCAGTACTTC
>TRBJ1-1|TRBV5-1|-|few
CASSLFGTSDTEAFF
TGCGCCAGCAGCTTGTTCGGGACAAGCGACACTGAAGCTTTCTTT
>TRBJ1-5|TRBV2|-|-
CASTGGSNQPQHF
TGTGCCAGCACGGGAGGTAGCAATCAGCCCCAGCATTTT
>TRBJ2-1|TRBV30|TRBD2|-
CAWSVRGGPPGEQFF
TGTGCCTGGAGTGTCCGCGGGGGACCCCCGGGTGAGCAGTTCTTC
>TRBJ2-1|TRBV9|-|-
CASSYETSHNEQFF
TGTGCCAGCAGCTACGAAACTAGCCACAATGAGCAGTTCTTC
>TRBJ2-3|TRBV5-1|TRBD2|-
CASSLAGTSTDTQYF
TGCGCCAGCAGCTTAGCGGGGACTAGCACAGATACGCAGTATTTT
>TRBJ1-5|TRBV10-3|-|-
CAISEEPAAQPQHF
TGTGCCATCAGTGAGGAGCCAGCGGCTCAGCCCCAGCATTTT
>TRBJ2-3|TRBV13|-|-
CASSLDLQGSQYF
TGTGCCAGCAGCTTGGACCTACAGGGTTCGCAGTATTTT
>TRBJ2-7|TRBV5-4|-|few
CASSLDAREQYF
TGTGCCAGCAGCTTGGACGCCCGGGAGCAGTACTTC
>TRBJ2-5|TRBV7-7|TRBD2|-
CASSPVRGGPEYF
TGTGCTAGCAGCCCGGTGCGGGGGGGGCCGGAGTACTTC
>TRBJ2-7|TRBV10-3|TRBD1|few
CAISEGQGYEQYF
TGTGCCATCAGTGAAGGACAGGGCTACGAGCAGTACTTC
>TRBJ2-5|TRBV29-1|TRBD1|few
CSVVRQGALETQYF
TGCAGCGTTGTCCGGCAGGGGGCTTTAGAGACCCAGTACTTC
>TRBJ2-5|TRBV7-9|TRBD1|-
CASSLGTAGGSLWETQYF
TGTGCCAGCAGCTTAGGGACCGCAGGGGGCTCCCTCTGGGAGACCCAGTACTTC
>TRBJ1-6|TRBV6-6|-|few
CASSYQSPLHF
TGTGCCAGCAGTTACCAGTCACCCCTCCACTTT
>TRBJ2-1|TRBV18|-|few
CASSIAGPTEQFF
TGTGCCAGCTCGATCGCGGGCCCGACGGAGCAGTTCTTC
>TRBJ2-5|TRBV5-4|-|-
CASSLGQGNGETQYF
TGTGCCAGCAGCTTGGGCCAGGGGAATGGAGAGACCCAGTACTTC
>TRBJ2-3|TRBV7-9|TRBD1|-
CASSPWDSSSTDTQYF
TGTGCCAGCAGCCCCTGGGACAGCTCTAGCACAGATACGCAGTATTTT
>TRBJ2-5|TRBV25-1|TRBD2|-
CASQKTSGAGETQYF
TGTGCCAGCCAAAAGACTAGCGGGGCTGGAGAGACCCAGTACTTC
>TRBJ1-6|TRBV5-8|-|-
CASSLDQGASPLHF
TGTGCCAGCAGCTTGGACCAGGGCGCTTCACCCCTCCACTTT
>TRBJ1-3|TRBV15|-|-
CATSSESSGNTIYF
TGTGCCACCAGCAGCGAGTCATCTGGAAACACCATATATTTT
>TRBJ1-6|TRBV19|TRBD1|-
CASGQGPDSPLHF
TGTGCCAGTGGACAGGGCCCTGATTCACCCCTCCACTTT
>TRBJ2-4|TRBV29-1|TRBD1|-
CSVGSTGDLNIQYF
TGCAGCGTAGGATCGACAGGGGACCTAAACATTCAGTACTTC
>TRBJ1-2|TRBV7-2|-|few
CASSFSPGVGYGYTF
TGTGCCAGCAGCTTCAGTCCCGGGGTCGGCTATGGCTACACCTTC
>TRBJ2-3|TRBV7-8|TRBD1|few
CASSVGTGADTQYF
TGTGCCAGCAGCGTAGGGACAGGGGCAGATACGCAGTATTTT
>TRBJ2-5|TRBV9|TRBD1|few
CASSGTGAGETQYF
TGTGCCAGCAGCGGGACAGGGGCGGGGGAGACCCAGTACTTC
>TRBJ2-5|TRBV6-1|TRBD1|few
CASIHGTANLETQYF
TGTGCCAGCATACACGGGACAGCTAACCTAGAGACCCAGTACTTC
>TRBJ1-6|TRBV5-1|-|-
CASSLDAPGAPLHF
TGCGCCAGCAGCTTGGATGCGCCCGGAGCACCCCTCCACTTT
>TRBJ2-1|TRBV4-1|TRBD2|-
CASSPSLAGGLNEQFF
TGCGCCAGCAGCCCCAGCCTAGCGGGGGGGCTCAATGAGCAGTTCTTC
>TRBJ2-7|TRBV6-5|-|few
CASSYQPGMPHEQYF
TGTGCCAGCAGTTACCAGCCAGGGATGCCCCACGAGCAGTACTTC
>TRBJ1-5|TRBV11-2|TRBD1|-
CASSLNRGSNQPQHF
TGTGCCAGCAGTCTCAACAGGGGAAGCAATCAGCCCCAGCATTTT
>TRBJ1-2|TRBV2|-|few
CARGQGHGYTF
TGTGCCAGAGGGCAGGGCCATGGCTACACCTTC
>TRBJ1-1|TRBV6-6|-|few
CASWAGNLMNTEAFF
TGTGCCAGCTGGGCGGGCAACTTAATGAACACTGAAGCTTTCTTT
>TRBJ2-7|TRBV5-4|-|-
CASSLAGASFYEQYF
TGTGCCAGCAGCTTGGCGGGAGCGTCCTTCTACGAGCAGTACTTC